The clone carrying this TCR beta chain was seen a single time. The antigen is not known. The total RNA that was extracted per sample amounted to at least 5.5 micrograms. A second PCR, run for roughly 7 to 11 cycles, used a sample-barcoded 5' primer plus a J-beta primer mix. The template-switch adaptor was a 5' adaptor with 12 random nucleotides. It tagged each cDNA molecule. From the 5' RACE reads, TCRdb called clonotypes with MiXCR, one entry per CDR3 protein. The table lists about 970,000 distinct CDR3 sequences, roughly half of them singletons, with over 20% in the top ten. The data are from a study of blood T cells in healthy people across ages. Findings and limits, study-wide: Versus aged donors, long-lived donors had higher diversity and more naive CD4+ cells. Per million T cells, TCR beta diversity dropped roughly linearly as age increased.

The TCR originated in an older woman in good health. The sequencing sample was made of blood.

CDR3 nucleotide sequence: TGTGCCAGCAGCCCCCGGGACTGGGACTCCTACGAGCAGTACTTC. Translating it yields CASSPRDWDSYEQYF. The chain uses TRBV7-9 and TRBJ2-7; a weak D match, TRBD2 (6 bases). With 5 bases removed from V and 0 bases from J, the gap between germline ends came to 14 bases. CDR3 length equals 15 residues. From germline, CDR1 is SEHNR and CDR2 FQNEAQ (reference sequence).